This TCR beta chain stems from a study of metastatic and nonmetastatic thyroid tumors. Whole-study context: The authors compared repertoires across blood and tumor or nodule tissue from malignant and benign thyroid patients.

Nobody among the patients had been given any treatment before thyroid surgery. TCRdb reprocessed the PCR reads via MiXCR. The sample has more than 40,000 clones; roughly 4% are singletons. The germline V gene encodes CDR1 LGHNA and CDR2 YNFKEQ. The V gene lost 0 bases and the J gene lost 0 bases, with 9 bases spanning the gap. This CDR3 comprises 15 residues. This clone was counted ten times or more. Source material: blood. The source is a female donor with papillary thyroid cancer or a benign thyroid nodule (not recorded which). Some clones in this sample may be carry-over from other donors' samples. The chain combines TRBV4-2 with TRBJ2-7; D may correspond to TRBD1 or TRBD2 (5 bases each). The CDR3 spells CASSQDAGSSYEQYF. As DNA, the CDR3 is TGTGCCAGCAGCCAAGATGCAGGGAGCTCCTACGAGCAGTACTTC.